These 6 T cell receptor beta chains originate from one sample sequenced in a study of regulatory T cells in long-lasting Graves disease. Time point defined: newly diagnosed GD, antithyroid drugs for less than 3 months. PBMC RNA was the source of the TCR library. To make TCR beta libraries, researchers used iRepertoire HTBI primers and Arm-PCR of CDR3 regions. In TCRdb, the multiplex PCR reads were re-called with MiXCR into one record per CDR3 protein. Of more than 300,000 distinct CDR3 sequences detected, around a sixth appear once; the ten largest clones hold approximately 22%. The sample consisted of peripheral blood mononuclear cells (PBMCs), taken at new diagnosis, from a patient treated with antithyroid drugs. These receptors all stem from a female donor with Graves disease.

This clonotype was recorded at least ten times. The J gene is TRBJ1-2, the V gene TRBV12-3 or TRBV12-4; D is ambiguous. Trimming shortened V by 2 bases and J by 7 bases, and 14 bases separated the two germline ends. The CDR3 extends over 14 amino acids. The CDR3 DNA follows: TGTGCCAGCAGTTTAAGGCACCAGGCAATTGGCTACACCTTC. Residues: CASSLRHQAIGYTF.

This clonotype was counted many times. The chain is built from TRBV20-1 and TRBJ2-1; D is possibly TRBD2 (5 bases). CDR1 DFQATT and CDR2 SNEGSKA come from the germline V gene (reference sequence). Trimming took 3 bases from V and 0 from J, leaving 18 bases between them. The CDR3 has 17 amino acids. The CDR3 here is CSASISRGGSSYNEQFF. The CDR3 DNA sequence: TGCAGTGCTAGTATTTCTCGGGGTGGTAGCTCCTACAATGAGCAGTTCTTC.

This clonotype was observed a handful of times. The chain carries TRBV27 and TRBJ2-1; no firm D call. The CDR3 covers 13 residues. Looked up from germline, CDR1 is MNHEY and CDR2 is SMNVEV (reference sequence). Trimming took off 3 bases at V and 8 bases at J, with 11 bases between the two ends. For the CDR3, the DNA is TGTGCCAGCAGTTTTTTGGGATGGGATGAGCAGTTCTTC. It translates to CASSFLGWDEQFF.

Only a few counts were recorded for this clonotype. J is TRBJ1-6 and V is TRBV29-1; D may be TRBD1 (6 bases). Trimming pared 4 bases from V and 6 bases from J, leaving 10 bases between. CDR1 is SQVTM and CDR2 is ANQGSEA in the germline V gene. This CDR3 region has 13 residues. The CDR3 is CSVASDSNSPLHF. The CDR3 nucleotides read TGCAGCGTTGCTTCGGACAGTAATTCACCCCTCCACTTT.

The sample holds many counts of this clonotype. V usage is TRBV28 and J usage is TRBJ1-1, with 7 bases matching TRBD1. The CDR3 is made up of 13 amino acids. V was pared by 4 bases and J by 7 bases, with 6 bases of the junction left unmatched. In germline, CDR1 is MDHEN, CDR2 SYDVKM. The chain's CDR3 is CASSSGQPVEAFF. As DNA, the CDR3 is TGTGCCAGCAGTTCGGGACAGCCTGTTGAAGCTTTCTTT. The full variable domain, in which reference TRBV28 and TRBJ1-1 provide the parts outside the CDR3, is DVKVTQSSRYLVKRTGEKVFLECVQDMDHENMFWYRQDPGLGLRLIYFSYDVKMKEKGDIPEGYSVSREKKERFSLILESASTNQTSMYLCASSSGQPVEAFFGQGTRLTVV.

This clonotype came up many times. The chain couples TRBV6-1 to TRBJ2-5; 7 positions match TRBD1. The V segment lost 11 bases and the J segment 0 bases; nucleotides outside the gene matches: 15. CDR1 is MNHNS, CDR2 SASEGT, per germline. This CDR3 region has 16 residues. The CDR3 DNA follows: TGTGCCGGCCAGACGCGGACAGGCCCGTACCAAGAGACCCAGTACTTC. Amino acids: CAGQTRTGPYQETQYF.